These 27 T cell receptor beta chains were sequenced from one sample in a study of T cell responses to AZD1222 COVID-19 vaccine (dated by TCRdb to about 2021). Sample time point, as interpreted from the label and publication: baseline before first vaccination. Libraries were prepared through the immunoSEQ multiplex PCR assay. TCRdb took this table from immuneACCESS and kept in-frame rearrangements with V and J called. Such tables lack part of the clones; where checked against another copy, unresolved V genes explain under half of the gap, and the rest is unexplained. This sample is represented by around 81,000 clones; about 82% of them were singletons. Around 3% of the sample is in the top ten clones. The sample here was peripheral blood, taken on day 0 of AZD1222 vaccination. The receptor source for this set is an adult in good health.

This CDR3 is CASSRQAYAEAFF. The CDR3 DNA sequence: TGTGCCAGTAGTAGGCAGGCGTACGCTGAAGCTTTCTTT. The chain is built from TRBV19 and TRBJ1-1, with D uncertain. The CDR3 has 13 residues. The ends were cut back, 4 bases at V and 6 bases at J, with 12 bases in the middle. Germline values: CDR1 LNHDA, CDR2 SQIVND (reference sequence).

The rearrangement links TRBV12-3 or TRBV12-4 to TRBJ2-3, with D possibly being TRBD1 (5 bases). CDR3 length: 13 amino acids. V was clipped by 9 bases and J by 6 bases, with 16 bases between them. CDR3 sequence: CASRSPGSDTQYF. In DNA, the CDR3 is TGTGCCAGTAGATCACCAGGGTCGGATACGCAGTATTTT.

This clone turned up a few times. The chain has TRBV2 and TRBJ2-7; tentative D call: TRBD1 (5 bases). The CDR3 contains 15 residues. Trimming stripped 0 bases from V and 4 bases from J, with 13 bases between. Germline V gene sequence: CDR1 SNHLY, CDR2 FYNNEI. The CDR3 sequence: CASSEARQGGYEQYF. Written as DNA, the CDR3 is TGTGCCAGCAGTGAAGCGCGCCAGGGTGGGTACGAGCAGTACTTC.

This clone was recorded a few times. CDR3 DNA: TGTGCCAGCAGCTTAGGATTAAGTTCTAGCTCCTACAATGAGCAGTTCTTC. It translates to CASSLGLSSSSYNEQFF. The V gene is TRBV7-2, the J gene TRBJ2-1; D gene uncertain. This CDR3 is 17 amino acids long. The V end was cut by 1 base, the J end by 0 bases, with 13 bases between. Germline values: CDR1 SGHTA, CDR2 FQGNSA.

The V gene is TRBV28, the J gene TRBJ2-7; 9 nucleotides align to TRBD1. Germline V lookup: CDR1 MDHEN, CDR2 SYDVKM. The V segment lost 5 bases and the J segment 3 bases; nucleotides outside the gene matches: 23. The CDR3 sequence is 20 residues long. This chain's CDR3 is CASSPPPGTGINNIVYEQYF. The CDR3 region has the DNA TGTGCCAGCAGTCCCCCCCCGGGGACAGGGATTAATAATATTGTCTACGAGCAGTACTTC.

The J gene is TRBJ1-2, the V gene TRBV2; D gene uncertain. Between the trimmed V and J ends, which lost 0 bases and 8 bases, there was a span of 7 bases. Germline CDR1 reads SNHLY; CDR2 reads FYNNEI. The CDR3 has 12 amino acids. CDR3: CASSEALQGYTF. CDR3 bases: TGTGCCAGCAGTGAAGCGCTTCAAGGCTACACCTTC. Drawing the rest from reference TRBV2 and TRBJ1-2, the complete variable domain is EPEVTQTPSHQVTQMGQEVILRCVPISNHLYFYWYRQILGQKVEFLVSFYNNEISEKSEIFDDQFSVERPDGSNFTLKIRSTKLEDSAMYFCASSEALQGYTFGSGTRLTVV.

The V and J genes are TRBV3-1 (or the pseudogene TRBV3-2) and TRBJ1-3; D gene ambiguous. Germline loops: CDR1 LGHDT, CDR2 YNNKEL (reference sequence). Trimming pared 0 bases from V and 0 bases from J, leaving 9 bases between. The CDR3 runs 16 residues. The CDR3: CASSQDPDPSGNTIYF. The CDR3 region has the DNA TGTGCCAGCAGCCAAGACCCGGATCCCTCTGGAAACACCATATATTTT.

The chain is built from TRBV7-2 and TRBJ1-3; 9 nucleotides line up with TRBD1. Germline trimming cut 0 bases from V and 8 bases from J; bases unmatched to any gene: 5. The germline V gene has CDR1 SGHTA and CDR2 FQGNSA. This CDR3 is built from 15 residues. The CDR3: CASSLAGQGIDTIYF. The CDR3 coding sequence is TGTGCCAGCAGCTTAGCAGGACAGGGGATTGACACCATATATTTT.

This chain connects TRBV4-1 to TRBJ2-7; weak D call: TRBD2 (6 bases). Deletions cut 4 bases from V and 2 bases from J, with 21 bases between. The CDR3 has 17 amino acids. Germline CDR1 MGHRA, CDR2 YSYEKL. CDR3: CASSPTLSGTGAYEQYF. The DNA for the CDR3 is TGCGCCAGCAGCCCGACACTTTCCGGGACGGGAGCCTACGAGCAGTACTTC.

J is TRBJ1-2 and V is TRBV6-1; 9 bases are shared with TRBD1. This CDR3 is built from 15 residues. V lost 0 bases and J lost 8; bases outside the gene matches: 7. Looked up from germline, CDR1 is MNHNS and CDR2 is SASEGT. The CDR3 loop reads CASSEAQQGAGGYTF. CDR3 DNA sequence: TGTGCCAGCAGTGAAGCGCAACAGGGGGCAGGGGGCTACACCTTC.

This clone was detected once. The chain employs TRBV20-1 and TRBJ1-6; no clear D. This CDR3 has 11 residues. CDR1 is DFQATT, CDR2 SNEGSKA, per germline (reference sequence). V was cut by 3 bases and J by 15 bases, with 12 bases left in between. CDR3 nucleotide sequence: TGCAGTGCTAGCTATACCGAGGACCTCCACTTT. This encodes CSASYTEDLHF.

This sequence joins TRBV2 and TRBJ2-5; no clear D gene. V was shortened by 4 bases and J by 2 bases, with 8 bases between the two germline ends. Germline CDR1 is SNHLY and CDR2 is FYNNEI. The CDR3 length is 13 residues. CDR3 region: CASSVRRQETQYF. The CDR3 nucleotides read TGTGCCAGCAGTGTGAGAAGACAAGAGACCCAGTACTTC.

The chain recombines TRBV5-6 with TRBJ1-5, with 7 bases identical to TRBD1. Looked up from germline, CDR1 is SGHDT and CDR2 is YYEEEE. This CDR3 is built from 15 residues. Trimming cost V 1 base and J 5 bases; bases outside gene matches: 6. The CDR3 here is CASSLTQGKDQPQHF. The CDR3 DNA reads TGTGCCAGCAGCTTGACACAGGGGAAGGATCAGCCCCAGCATTTT. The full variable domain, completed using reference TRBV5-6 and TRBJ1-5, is DAGVTQSPTHLIKTRGQQVTLRCSPKSGHDTVSWYQQALGQGPQFIFQYYEEEERQRGNFPDRFSGHQFPNYSSELNVNALLLGDSALYLCASSLTQGKDQPQHFGDGTRLSIL.

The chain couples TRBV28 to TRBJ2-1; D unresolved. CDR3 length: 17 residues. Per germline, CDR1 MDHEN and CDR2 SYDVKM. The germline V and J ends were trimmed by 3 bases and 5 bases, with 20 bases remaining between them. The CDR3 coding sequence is TGTGCCAGCAGTTTCCTGCCAGGTCGTTCCCCCGACAATGAGCAGTTCTTC. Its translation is CASSFLPGRSPDNEQFF.

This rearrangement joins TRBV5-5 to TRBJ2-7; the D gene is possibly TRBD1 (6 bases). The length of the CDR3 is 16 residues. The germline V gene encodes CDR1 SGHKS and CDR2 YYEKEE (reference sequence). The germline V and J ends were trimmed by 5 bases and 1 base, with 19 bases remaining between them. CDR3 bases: TGTGCCAGCAGTGAATCGACAGGTGTTAAATCCTACGAGCAGTACTTC. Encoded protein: CASSESTGVKSYEQYF.

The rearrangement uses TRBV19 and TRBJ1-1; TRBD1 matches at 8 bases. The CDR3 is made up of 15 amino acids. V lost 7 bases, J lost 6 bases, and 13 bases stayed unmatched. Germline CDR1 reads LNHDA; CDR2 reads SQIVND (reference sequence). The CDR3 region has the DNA TGTGCCAGTACAAACTTCGACAGGGGTTTCGCTGAAGCTTTCTTT. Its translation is CASTNFDRGFAEAFF.

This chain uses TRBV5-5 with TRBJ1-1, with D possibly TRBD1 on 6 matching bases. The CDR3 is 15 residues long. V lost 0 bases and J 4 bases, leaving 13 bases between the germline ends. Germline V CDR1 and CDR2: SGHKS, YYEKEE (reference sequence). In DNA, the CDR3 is TGTGCCAGCAGCTTGGGGTCGGGGGCCGGCACTGAAGCTTTCTTT. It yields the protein CASSLGSGAGTEAFF.

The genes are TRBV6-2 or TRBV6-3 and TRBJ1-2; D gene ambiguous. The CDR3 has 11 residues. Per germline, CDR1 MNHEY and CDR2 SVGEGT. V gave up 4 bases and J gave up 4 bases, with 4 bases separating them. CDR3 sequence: CASSLGYGYTF. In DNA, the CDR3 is TGTGCCAGCAGTTTAGGCTATGGCTACACCTTC.

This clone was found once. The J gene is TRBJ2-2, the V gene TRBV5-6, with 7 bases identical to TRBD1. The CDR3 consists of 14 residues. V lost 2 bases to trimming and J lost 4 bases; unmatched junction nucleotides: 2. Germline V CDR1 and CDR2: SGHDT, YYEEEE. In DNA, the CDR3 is TGTGCCAGCAGCTTTTGGACAGGCACCGGGGAGCTGTTTTTT. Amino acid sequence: CASSFWTGTGELFF.

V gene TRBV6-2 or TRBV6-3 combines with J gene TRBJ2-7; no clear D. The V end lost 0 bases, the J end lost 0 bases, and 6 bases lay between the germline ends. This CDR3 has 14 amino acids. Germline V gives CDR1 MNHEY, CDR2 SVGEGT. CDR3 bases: TGTGCCAGCAGTTACTCTAGCAGCTCCTACGAGCAGTACTTC. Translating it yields CASSYSSSSYEQYF.

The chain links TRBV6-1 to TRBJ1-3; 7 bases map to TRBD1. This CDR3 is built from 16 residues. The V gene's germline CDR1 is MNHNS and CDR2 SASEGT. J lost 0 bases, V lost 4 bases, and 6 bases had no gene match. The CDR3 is CASSVPTGSSGNTIYF. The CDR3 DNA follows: TGTGCCAGCAGTGTCCCGACAGGGTCCTCTGGAAACACCATATATTTT.

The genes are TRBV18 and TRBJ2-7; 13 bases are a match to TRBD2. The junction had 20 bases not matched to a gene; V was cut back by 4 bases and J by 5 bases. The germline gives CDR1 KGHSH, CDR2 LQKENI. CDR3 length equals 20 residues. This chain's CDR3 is CASSLSRRGTSGESPHEQYF. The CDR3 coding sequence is TGTGCCAGCTCACTTTCTAGGCGGGGGACTAGCGGGGAATCACCCCACGAGCAGTACTTC.

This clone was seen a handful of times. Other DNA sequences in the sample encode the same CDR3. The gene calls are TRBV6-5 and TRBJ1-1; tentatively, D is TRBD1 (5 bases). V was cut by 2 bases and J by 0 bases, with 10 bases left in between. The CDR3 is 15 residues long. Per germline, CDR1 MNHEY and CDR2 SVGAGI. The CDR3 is CASSYRDRLNTEAFF. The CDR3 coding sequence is TGTGCCAGCAGTTACCGAGACAGATTGAACACTGAAGCTTTCTTT.

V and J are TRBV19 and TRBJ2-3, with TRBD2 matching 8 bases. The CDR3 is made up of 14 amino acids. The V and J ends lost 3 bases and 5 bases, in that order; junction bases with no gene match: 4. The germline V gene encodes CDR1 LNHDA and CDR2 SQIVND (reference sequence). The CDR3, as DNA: TGTGCCAGTAGTATCCGGGGGGGGGAAGATACGCAGTATTTT. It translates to CASSIRGGEDTQYF.

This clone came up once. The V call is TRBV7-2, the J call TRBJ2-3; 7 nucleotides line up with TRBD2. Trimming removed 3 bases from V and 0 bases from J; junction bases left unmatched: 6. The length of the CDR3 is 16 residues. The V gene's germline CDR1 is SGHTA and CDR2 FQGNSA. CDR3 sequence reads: CASSFGREFSTDTQYF. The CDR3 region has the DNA TGTGCCAGCAGCTTTGGGCGGGAGTTTAGCACAGATACGCAGTATTTT.

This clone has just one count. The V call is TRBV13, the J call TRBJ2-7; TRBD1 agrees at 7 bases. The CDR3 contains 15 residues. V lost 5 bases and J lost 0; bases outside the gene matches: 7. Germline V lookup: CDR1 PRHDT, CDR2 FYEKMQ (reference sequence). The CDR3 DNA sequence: TGTGCCAGCAGCAGCGTCAGGGGGAGCTCCTACGAGCAGTACTTC. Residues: CASSSVRGSSYEQYF.

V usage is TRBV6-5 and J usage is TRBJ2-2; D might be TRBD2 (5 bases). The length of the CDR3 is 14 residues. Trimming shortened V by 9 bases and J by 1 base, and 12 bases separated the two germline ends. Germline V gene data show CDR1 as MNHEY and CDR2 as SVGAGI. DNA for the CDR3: TGTGCCAGTTCGCAGAGGGAGAACACCGGGGAGCTGTTTTTT. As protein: CASSQRENTGELFF.